A selection of T cell receptor beta chains follows, all from one sample in a study of spatial heterogeneity in lung cancer. TCRdb re-derived calls from the 5' RACE reads in MiXCR, one entry per CDR3 protein. The sample includes approximately 23,000 distinct CDR3 sequences, approximately 4.8% of them seen just once. The sequences come from lung tumor tissue, collected at surgery. These receptors all stem from a male donor with early-stage non-small cell lung cancer. Both conserved end residues are part of each CDR3. A D gene is named only where the DNA matches it firmly. Size is stated as once, few, many, or a class for an expanded clone.

J gene | D gene | CDR3 length | clone size | V gene | CDR3 protein | CDR3 DNA
TRBJ1-4 | - | 12 | many | TRBV15 | CATSRDSGKLFF | TGTGCCACCAGCAGGGACAGCGGGAAACTGTTTTTT
TRBJ2-2 | - | 17 | few | TRBV5-1 | CASTSTPLPPRTGELFF | TGCGCCAGCACATCAACTCCACTACCCCCTAGGACAGGGGAGCTGTTTTTT
TRBJ2-7 | - | 14 | many | TRBV28 | CVSIPDSKGVEQYF | TGTGTCAGCATCCCCGACTCCAAGGGCGTCGAGCAGTACTTC
TRBJ2-5 | TRBD2 | 15 | medium-sized | TRBV27 | CASSPPGLAGETQYF | TGTGCCAGCAGTCCCCCAGGGCTAGCGGGAGAGACCCAGTACTTC
TRBJ2-5 | TRBD2 | 14 | many | TRBV7-9 | CASSFAAGGETQYF | TGTGCCAGCAGCTTTGCGGCGGGAGGAGAGACCCAGTACTTC
TRBJ2-1 | TRBD2 | 16 | medium-sized | TRBV4-3 | CASSQGDGLAGIEQFF | TGCGCCAGCAGCCAGGGAGATGGGCTAGCGGGGATTGAGCAGTTCTTC
TRBJ2-3 | - | 17 | many | TRBV7-2 | CASSRFGLGGGTDTQYF | TGTGCCAGCAGCCGTTTCGGGCTGGGGGGCGGCACAGATACGCAGTATTTT
TRBJ1-4 | - | 13 | few | TRBV10-3 | CAISTGHDEKLFF | TGTGCCATCAGTACGGGACATGATGAAAAACTGTTTTTT
TRBJ1-1 | TRBD1 | 13 | few | TRBV5-1 | CATSTGVNTEAFF | TGCGCCACCTCGACAGGGGTGAACACTGAAGCTTTCTTT
TRBJ1-1 | - | 16 | many | TRBV27 | CASRPGFGSVNTEAFF | TGTGCCAGCAGGCCCGGGTTTGGCTCCGTGAACACTGAAGCTTTCTTT
TRBJ1-3 | - | 15 | medium-sized | TRBV7-2 | CASRSRGGGGNTIYF | TGTGCCAGCAGGTCCAGAGGCGGGGGAGGAAACACCATATATTTT
TRBJ2-1 | TRBD2 | 18 | medium-sized | TRBV29-1 | CSVWRASGRTSSYNEQFF | TGCAGCGTCTGGAGGGCTAGCGGGAGAACGAGCTCCTACAATGAGCAGTTCTTC
TRBJ2-3 | - | 11 | many | TRBV29-1 | CSVEKQGSEYF | TGCAGCGTTGAAAAGCAGGGGAGTGAGTATTTT
TRBJ1-4 | - | 12 | many | TRBV11-2 | CASSSTVEKLFF | TGTGCCAGCAGCTCGACAGTTGAAAAACTGTTTTTT